Listed below are T cell receptor beta chains from one sample, sequenced in a study of chemoradiotherapy in HPV16-positive cancers. Measured with immunoSEQ multiplex PCR; TCRdb has only the in-frame clones, and not every one. The table has about 53,000 clones, about 88% seen once. This material consisted of blood, taken from a patient who underwent chemoradiotherapy. These TCRs come from a human donor with HPV-associated anogenital cancer. Each CDR3 is given with its conserved first and last residue. D genes are given only for firm matches. A clone size is listed for some rows: how often the clone was seen (once, few, many), or a class if it is expanded.

j_call | d_call | v_call | clone_size | cdr3_aa | cdr3_nt
TRBJ2-3 | TRBD2 | TRBV6-5 | NA | CASRMGGGTDTQYF | TGTGCCAGCAGGATGGGGGGGGGCACAGATACGCAGTATTTT
TRBJ2-7 | TRBD2 | TRBV4-1 | NA | CASSRGLAGYSYEQYF | TGCGCCAGCAGCCGCGGACTAGCGGGCTACTCCTACGAGCAGTACTTC
TRBJ2-5 | NA | TRBV5-1 | NA | CASSLAHEQETQYF | TGCGCCAGCAGCTTGGCACACGAGCAAGAGACCCAGTACTTC
TRBJ2-5 | NA | TRBV7-9 | NA | CASSLAARAGETQYF | TGTGCCAGCAGCTTAGCGGCTAGGGCAGGAGAGACCCAGTACTTC
TRBJ1-4 | NA | TRBV19 | NA | CASRDRPATNEKLFF | TGTGCCAGTAGAGACAGACCTGCAACTAATGAAAAACTGTTTTTT
TRBJ1-2 | NA | TRBV6-5 | NA | CASSYSGAYGYTF | TGTGCCAGCAGTTACTCTGGGGCCTATGGCTACACCTTC
TRBJ1-6 | NA | TRBV19 | NA | CASSIAQPYNSPLHF | TGTGCCAGTAGTATAGCCCAGCCCTATAATTCACCCCTCCACTTT
TRBJ1-6 | NA | TRBV9 | NA | CASSVEATYNSPLHF | TGTGCCAGCAGCGTAGAGGCCACCTATAATTCACCCCTCCACTTT
TRBJ1-3 | NA | TRBV6-6 | NA | CASRRRGRDSGNTIYF | TGTGCCAGCAGACGCAGGGGCCGAGACTCTGGAAACACCATATATTTT
TRBJ1-1 | NA | TRBV27 | NA | CASRGVGGLFRMNTEAFF | TGTGCCAGCAGGGGGGTGGGGGGCCTTTTTCGAATGAACACTGAAGCTTTCTTT
TRBJ1-1 | TRBD1 | TRBV27 | NA | CASSFIWTGEVTEAFF | TGTGCCAGCAGTTTTATCTGGACAGGGGAGGTCACTGAAGCTTTCTTT
TRBJ2-7 | NA | TRBV7-9 | NA | CASSLGSGTPYEQYF | TGTGCCAGCAGCTTAGGTTCAGGGACGCCCTACGAGCAGTACTTC
TRBJ2-1 | NA | TRBV29-1 | NA | CSVENGASSYNEQFF | TGCAGCGTTGAAAACGGGGCGAGCTCCTACAATGAGCAGTTCTTC
TRBJ2-7 | TRBD1 | TRBV4-3 | NA | CASSQLPGQADEQYF | TGCGCCAGCAGCCAGCTTCCGGGACAGGCCGACGAGCAGTACTTC
TRBJ2-1 | NA | TRBV9 | NA | CASSVGRIAGEQFF | TGTGCCAGCAGCGTAGGACGAATCGCGGGTGAGCAGTTCTTC
TRBJ1-2 | NA | TRBV5-5 | NA | CASSLVLRLTQANYGYTF | TGTGCCAGCAGCTTGGTTCTTCGGCTGACCCAAGCTAACTATGGCTACACCTTC
TRBJ1-2 | NA | TRBV10-2 | NA | CASSDRREGYTF | TGCGCCAGCAGTGATCGCAGGGAAGGCTACACCTTC
TRBJ1-6 | NA | TRBV6-1 | NA | CASNSWVGMTPLHF | TGTGCCAGCAATTCCTGGGTGGGGATGACACCCCTCCACTTT
TRBJ1-2 | NA | TRBV29-1 | NA | CSVGQDYGYTF | TGCAGCGTTGGACAGGACTATGGCTACACCTTC
TRBJ2-3 | NA | TRBV5-1 | few | CASSPSGGIDTQYF | TGCGCCAGCAGCCCCTCTGGGGGGATAGATACGCAGTATTTT
TRBJ2-7 | NA | TRBV2 | NA | CASILDPIHSYEQYF | TGTGCCAGCATTCTCGACCCGATACACTCCTACGAGCAGTACTTC
TRBJ2-5 | NA | TRBV5-1 | NA | CASSGMDEETQYF | TGCGCCAGCAGCGGAATGGACGAAGAGACCCAGTACTTC
TRBJ1-3 | NA | TRBV4-2 | once | CASSAGTASSGNTIYF | TGTGCCAGCAGCGCCGGGACGGCCAGCTCTGGAAACACCATATATTTT
TRBJ2-2 | TRBD2 | TRBV7-9 | NA | CASSTGGYTGELFF | TGTGCCAGCAGCACGGGAGGATACACCGGGGAGCTGTTTTTT
TRBJ2-7 | NA | TRBV4-2 | NA | CASSQGGDPSSEQYF | TGTGCCAGCAGCCAAGGCGGGGACCCATCGTCCGAGCAGTACTTC
TRBJ1-2 | NA | TRBV5-8 | NA | CASSLVSNYGYTF | TGTGCCAGCAGCTTGGTCAGCAACTATGGCTACACCTTC
TRBJ2-1 | TRBD2 | TRBV5-1 | NA | CASSPPLLAGGQNEQFF | TGCGCCAGCAGCCCGCCCCTACTAGCGGGGGGGCAGAATGAGCAGTTCTTC
TRBJ2-3 | NA | TRBV9 | once | CASSRIGTDTQYF | TGTGCCAGCAGCCGAATCGGCACAGATACGCAGTATTTT
TRBJ1-1 | NA | TRBV4-1 | NA | CASSQGPRGNTEAFF | TGCGCCAGCAGCCAAGGACCCCGAGGGAACACTGAAGCTTTCTTT
TRBJ2-5 | TRBD2 | TRBV9 | NA | CASSVDGTSGQETQYF | TGTGCCAGCAGCGTAGACGGGACTAGCGGACAAGAGACCCAGTACTTC
TRBJ2-6 | TRBD1 | TRBV7-2 | NA | CASSLAGTGLSGANVLTF | TGTGCCAGCAGTCTCGCCGGGACAGGCCTCTCTGGGGCCAACGTCCTGACTTTC
TRBJ2-2 | TRBD1 | TRBV5-4 | NA | CASSLGGQAPGELFF | TGTGCCAGCAGCTTGGGGGGACAGGCGCCCGGGGAGCTGTTTTTT